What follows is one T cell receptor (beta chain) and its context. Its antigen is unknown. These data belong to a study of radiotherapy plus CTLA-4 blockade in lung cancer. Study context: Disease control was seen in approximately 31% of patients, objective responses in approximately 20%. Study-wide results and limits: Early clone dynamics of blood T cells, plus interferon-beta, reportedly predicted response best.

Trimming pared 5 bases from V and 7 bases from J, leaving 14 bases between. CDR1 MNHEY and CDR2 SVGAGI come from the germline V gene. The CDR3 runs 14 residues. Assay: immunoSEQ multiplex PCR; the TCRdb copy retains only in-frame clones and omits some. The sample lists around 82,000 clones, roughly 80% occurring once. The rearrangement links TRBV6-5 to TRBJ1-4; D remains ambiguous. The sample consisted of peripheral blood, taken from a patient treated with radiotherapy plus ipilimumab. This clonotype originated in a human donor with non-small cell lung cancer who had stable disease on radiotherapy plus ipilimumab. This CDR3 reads CASSHDVLGEKLFF. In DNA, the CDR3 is TGTGCCAGCAGTCACGACGTGTTGGGTGAAAAACTGTTTTTT.